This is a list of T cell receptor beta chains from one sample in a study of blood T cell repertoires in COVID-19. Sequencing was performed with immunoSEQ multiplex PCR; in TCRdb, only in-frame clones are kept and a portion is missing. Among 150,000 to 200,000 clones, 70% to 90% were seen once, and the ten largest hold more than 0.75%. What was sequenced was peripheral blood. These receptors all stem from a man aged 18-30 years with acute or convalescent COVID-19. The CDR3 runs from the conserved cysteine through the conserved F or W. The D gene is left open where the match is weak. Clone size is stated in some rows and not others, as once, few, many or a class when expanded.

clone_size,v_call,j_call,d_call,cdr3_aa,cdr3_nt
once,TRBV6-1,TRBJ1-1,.,CASSEGWGGLNTEAFF,TGTGCCAGCAGTGAAGGTTGGGGAGGGCTGAACACTGAAGCTTTCTTT
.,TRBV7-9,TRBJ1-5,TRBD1,CASSFGTGTQHF,TGTGCCAGCAGCTTTGGGACAGGGACCCAGCATTTT
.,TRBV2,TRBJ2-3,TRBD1,CAGRGQSTDTQYF,TGTGCCGGTAGGGGACAGAGCACAGATACGCAGTATTTT
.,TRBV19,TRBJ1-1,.,CAIGDTEAFF,TGTGCCATCGGGGACACTGAAGCTTTCTTT
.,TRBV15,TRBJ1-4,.,CATSRQGNSNEKLFF,TGTGCCACCAGCAGACAGGGGAACAGTAATGAAAAACTGTTTTTT
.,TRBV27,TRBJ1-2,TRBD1,CASSSTHRGRIGYTF,TGTGCCAGCAGTAGTACCCACAGGGGGCGGATAGGCTACACCTTC
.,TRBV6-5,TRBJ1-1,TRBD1,CASSLDRAPEAFF,TGTGCCAGCAGCCTGGACAGGGCCCCTGAAGCTTTCTTT
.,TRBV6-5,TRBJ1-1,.,CASSLLQNTEAFF,TGTGCCAGCAGTCTACTCCAGAACACTGAAGCTTTCTTT
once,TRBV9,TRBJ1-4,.,CASSVGGAGEKLFF,TGTGCCAGCAGCGTTGGAGGGGCCGGGGAAAAACTGTTTTTT
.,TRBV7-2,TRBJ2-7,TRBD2,CASERGYEQYF,TGTGCCAGCGAGCGGGGCTACGAGCAGTACTTC
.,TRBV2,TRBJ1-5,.,CASSPSRGHNQPQHF,TGTGCCAGCAGCCCCAGCAGGGGACACAATCAGCCCCAGCATTTT
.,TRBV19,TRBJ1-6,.,CASREGNRESPLHF,TGTGCCAGTAGGGAGGGGAACAGAGAATCACCCCTCCACTTT
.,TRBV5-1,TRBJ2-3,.,CASTNTDTQYF,TGCGCCAGCACCAACACAGATACGCAGTATTTT
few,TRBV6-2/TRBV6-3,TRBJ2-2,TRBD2,CASSPSRTSGGAGTGELFF,TGTGCCAGCAGCCCTTCTCGGACTAGCGGGGGGGCGGGCACCGGGGAGCTGTTTTTT
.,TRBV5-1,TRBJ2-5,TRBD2,CASSLDPSGGLKETQYF,TGCGCCAGCAGCTTGGACCCTAGCGGGGGCCTCAAAGAGACCCAGTACTTC
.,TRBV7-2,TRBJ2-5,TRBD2,CASSLVGLAGEKETQYF,TGTGCCAGCAGCTTAGTAGGTCTAGCGGGGGAGAAAGAGACCCAGTACTTC
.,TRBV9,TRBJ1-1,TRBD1,CASSAGTDEAFF,TGTGCCAGCAGCGCAGGGACAGATGAAGCTTTCTTT
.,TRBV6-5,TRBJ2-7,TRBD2,CASSLAGGYEQYF,TGTGCCAGCAGTCTAGCGGGGGGGTACGAGCAGTACTTC
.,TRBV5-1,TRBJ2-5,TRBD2,CASSLEVAGGRETQYF,TGCGCCAGCAGCTTGGAAGTAGCGGGGGGCAGAGAGACCCAGTACTTC
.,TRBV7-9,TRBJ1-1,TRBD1,CASSNPGQGRPEAFF,TGTGCCAGCAGCAACCCGGGACAGGGAAGACCTGAAGCTTTCTTT
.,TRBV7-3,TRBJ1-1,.,CASSLLGRGNTEAFF,TGTGCCAGCAGCTTATTAGGCAGGGGGAACACTGAAGCTTTCTTT
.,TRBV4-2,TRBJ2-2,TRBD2,CASSPILAGANTGELFF,TGTGCCAGCAGCCCCATACTAGCGGGGGCGAACACCGGGGAGCTGTTTTTT
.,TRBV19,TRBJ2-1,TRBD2,CASSRGVGRGGSNEQFF,TGTGCCAGTAGTAGAGGTGTTGGACGGGGGGGATCCAATGAGCAGTTCTTC
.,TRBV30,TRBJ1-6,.,CAWSVASPLHF,TGTGCCTGGAGTGTAGCATCACCCCTCCACTTT
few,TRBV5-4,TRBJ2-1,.,CASSLVRDEQFF,TGTGCCAGCAGCTTGGTGAGGGATGAGCAGTTCTTC
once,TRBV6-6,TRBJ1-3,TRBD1,CASRTGGNTIYF,TGTGCCAGCCGGACAGGCGGAAACACCATATATTTT
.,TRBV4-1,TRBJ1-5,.,CASSQAIVWGTSNQPQHF,TGCGCCAGCAGCCAAGCGATTGTGTGGGGGACAAGCAATCAGCCCCAGCATTTT
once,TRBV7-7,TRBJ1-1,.,CASSFELNTEAFF,TGTGCCAGCAGCTTTGAACTTAACACTGAAGCTTTCTTT
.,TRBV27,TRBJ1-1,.,CASSFGQHNTEAFF,TGTGCCAGCAGTTTCGGACAGCATAACACTGAAGCTTTCTTT
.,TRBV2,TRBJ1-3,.,CASSEAGWESGNTIYF,TGTGCCAGCAGTGAAGCGGGGTGGGAGTCTGGAAACACCATATATTTT
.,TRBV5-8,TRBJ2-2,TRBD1,CASSLGDSNTGELFF,TGTGCCAGCAGCTTGGGGGACAGCAACACCGGGGAGCTGTTTTTT
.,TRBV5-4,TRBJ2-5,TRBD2,CASSLGGGSNQETQYF,TGTGCCAGCAGCTTGGGGGGGGGATCAAACCAAGAGACCCAGTACTTC
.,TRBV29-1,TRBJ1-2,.,CSVEDKEGGGYTF,TGCAGCGTTGAAGATAAGGAGGGCGGTGGCTACACCTTC
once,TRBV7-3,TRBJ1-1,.,CASSPTGNTEAFF,TGTGCCAGCAGCCCTACAGGGAACACTGAAGCTTTCTTT
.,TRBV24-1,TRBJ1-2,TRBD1,CATSDWDRGYGYTF,TGTGCCACCAGTGATTGGGACAGGGGCTATGGCTACACCTTC
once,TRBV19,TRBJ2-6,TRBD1,CASSAQGAGANVLTF,TGTGCCAGTAGTGCCCAGGGGGCTGGGGCCAACGTCCTGACTTTC
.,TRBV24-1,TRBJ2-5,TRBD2,CATSEELAGLGETQYF,TGTGCCACCAGTGAAGAACTAGCGGGTTTGGGCGAGACCCAGTACTTC
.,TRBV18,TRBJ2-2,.,CASSPLGGGATGELFF,TGTGCCAGCTCACCACTCGGAGGGGGGGCCACCGGGGAGCTGTTTTTT